A single sample gave rise to the 27 T cell receptor beta chains below, sequenced in a study of blood T cell repertoires in COVID-19. Measured with immunoSEQ multiplex PCR; TCRdb has only the in-frame clones, and not every one. The repertoire has some 160,000 clones, just under 85% of them found once; the top ten carry 6.2%. Sample: PBMCs or T cells enriched from blood (not recorded which). The source is a woman aged 40 to 55 who had recovered from COVID-19.

The chain carries TRBV2 and TRBJ2-1, with 14 bases matching TRBD2. CDR3 length equals 19 residues. Trimming at V came to 4 bases and at J to 2 bases, leaving 10 bases not matched to a gene. CDR1 is SNHLY, CDR2 FYNNEI, per germline. In nucleotides, the CDR3 is TGTGCCAGCAGTGGGGGACCGGGACTAGCGGGAGCGACCTACAATGAGCAGTTCTTC. It translates to CASSGGPGLAGATYNEQFF.

The chain joins TRBV24-1 to TRBJ2-1, with 8 positions matching TRBD1. V lost 4 bases, J lost 0 bases, and 10 bases stayed unmatched. The CDR3 is 18 residues long. Germline CDR1 reads KGHDR; CDR2 reads SFDVKD. The CDR3 is CATSDGQGRDFSYNEQFF. The CDR3 nucleotides read TGTGCCACCAGTGACGGACAGGGCCGCGACTTCTCCTACAATGAGCAGTTCTTC.

V usage is TRBV6-5 and J usage is TRBJ1-6; possible D gene TRBD1, 6 bases. Germline CDR1 and CDR2: MNHEY and SVGAGI. The CDR3 runs 15 residues. With 6 bases removed from V and 4 bases from J, the gap between germline ends came to 13 bases. CDR3 coding DNA: TGTGCCAGCAGACACCCGGGACAATATAATTCACCCCTCCACTTT. This codes for CASRHPGQYNSPLHF.

The V gene is TRBV5-1, the J gene TRBJ2-7; 8 bases line up with TRBD2. V lost 4 bases and J lost 6; bases outside the gene matches: 9. The CDR3 contains 14 residues. The V gene's germline CDR1 is SGHRS and CDR2 YFSETQ. The CDR3 reads CASSAGAGGGEQYF. CDR3 DNA sequence: TGCGCCAGCAGCGCGGGGGCGGGGGGAGGCGAGCAGTACTTC.

In this sample, this clone turned up once. The chain combines TRBV19 with TRBJ1-1; 8 positions agree with TRBD1. CDR3 length equals 17 residues. With 8 bases clipped from V and 6 bases from J, the junction kept 20 bases outside the gene matches. Per germline, CDR1 LNHDA and CDR2 SQIVND (reference sequence). The CDR3 here is CASSGEPSTGVYSEAFF. The CDR3 nucleotides read TGTGCCAGTTCGGGGGAGCCTTCGACAGGGGTGTACTCTGAAGCTTTCTTT.

This clone occurred many times. The chain links TRBV6-4 to TRBJ2-1; possible D gene TRBD1, 5 bases. The CDR3 totals 15 residues. CDR1 is MRHNA and CDR2 is SNTAGT in the germline V gene. Trimming stripped 4 bases from V and 6 bases from J, with 16 bases between. CDR3 in DNA: TGTGCCAGCAGTGTCGCGACAGAAGGGTCCAATGAGCAGTTCTTC. It yields the protein CASSVATEGSNEQFF.

This chain links TRBV7-2 with TRBJ1-3; possible D gene TRBD1, 5 bases. The V end was cut by 2 bases, the J end by 9 bases, with 20 bases between. Germline V CDR1 and CDR2: SGHTA, FQGNSA. This CDR3 region has 16 residues. This CDR3 reads CASSLSGGRALGTIYF. In DNA form, the CDR3 reads TGTGCCAGCAGCTTAAGTGGTGGCAGGGCGTTGGGCACCATATATTTT.

The V and J genes are TRBV5-5 and TRBJ1-4; D is possibly TRBD1 (5 bases). Trimming took off 2 bases at V and 0 bases at J, with 8 bases between the two ends. Germline V gene lookup returns CDR1 SGHKS and CDR2 YYEKEE (reference sequence). The CDR3 contains 15 residues. CDR3 bases: TGTGCCAGCAGCTTCGGGGGGACAACTAATGAAAAACTGTTTTTT. It translates to CASSFGGTTNEKLFF. The full variable domain, its missing parts supplied by reference TRBV5-5 and TRBJ1-4, is DAGVTQSPTHLIKTRGQQVTLRCSPISGHKSVSWYQQVLGQGPQFIFQYYEKEERGRGNFPDRFSARQFPNYSSELNVNALLLGDSALYLCASSFGGTTNEKLFFGSGTQLSVL.

Only a few counts were recorded for this clone. The chain links TRBV7-8 to TRBJ2-5, with 9 bases identical to TRBD1. CDR1 is SGHVS, CDR2 FQNEAQ, per germline. The CDR3 is 18 amino acids. V was pared by 5 bases and J by 3 bases, with 16 bases of the junction left unmatched. CDR3 DNA: TGTGCCAGCAGCCCGCTGCTATCAATCGACAGGGGGAAAGAGACCCAGTACTTC. Protein sequence: CASSPLLSIDRGKETQYF.

The chain links TRBV3-1 (or the pseudogene TRBV3-2) to TRBJ2-2; 9 nucleotides agree with TRBD2. J lost 3 bases, V lost 4 bases, and 12 bases had no gene match. The germline V gene has CDR1 LGHDT and CDR2 YNNKEL (reference sequence). The length of the CDR3 is 18 residues. CDR3 sequence (DNA): TGTGCCAGCAGCCGGGTGTTGCGGGGGGGTGCGGACACCGGGGAGCTGTTTTTT. This encodes CASSRVLRGGADTGELFF.

The chain joins TRBV5-1 to TRBJ2-3, with 8 bases aligning to TRBD2. The CDR3 is 14 amino acids. The junction had 2 bases not matched to a gene; V was cut back by 5 bases and J by 0 bases. Per germline, CDR1 SGHRS and CDR2 YFSETQ. Here the CDR3 reads CASRTGGSTDTQYF. In DNA form, the CDR3 reads TGCGCCAGCAGGACGGGGGGGAGCACAGATACGCAGTATTTT.

The V gene is TRBV11-2, the J gene TRBJ2-7; the match to TRBD2 covers 13 bases. This CDR3 is built from 15 residues. V lost 5 bases and J lost 4; bases outside the gene matches: 5. The germline V gene has CDR1 SGHAT and CDR2 FQNNGV. Written as DNA, the CDR3 is TGTGCCAGCAGCCCTCGGACTAGCGGGAGTTACGAGCAGTACTTC. Its protein is CASSPRTSGSYEQYF.

The V call is TRBV6-5, the J call TRBJ2-7; the D gene is possibly TRBD2 (5 bases). Trimming pared 4 bases from V and 2 bases from J, leaving 6 bases between. Germline V gives CDR1 MNHEY, CDR2 SVGAGI. This CDR3 is built from 12 residues. CDR3 DNA sequence: TGTGCCAGCAGTTTTAGCGCCTACGAGCAGTACTTC. It specifies CASSFSAYEQYF.

The V and J genes are TRBV5-1 and TRBJ1-1; D call uncertain. This CDR3 is built from 14 residues. Between the trimmed V and J ends, which lost 4 bases and 1 base, there was a span of 11 bases. Germline loops: CDR1 SGHRS, CDR2 YFSETQ. The CDR3 is CASSREVENTEAFF. CDR3 coding DNA: TGCGCCAGCAGCCGGGAAGTGGAGAACACTGAAGCTTTCTTT.

The count of this clone is one. The rearrangement joins TRBV6-5 to TRBJ1-2; D might be TRBD1 (5 bases). The V gene's germline CDR1 is MNHEY and CDR2 SVGAGI. Trimming cost V 0 bases and J 5 bases, with 13 bases left between them. The CDR3 covers 15 residues. CDR3 residues: CASSYSLRDQYGYTF. CDR3 coding DNA: TGTGCCAGCAGTTACTCTCTCAGGGATCAATATGGCTACACCTTC.

The chain combines TRBV10-3 with TRBJ2-2; D remains ambiguous. The germline V gene has CDR1 ENHRY and CDR2 SYGVKD. V was cut by 4 bases and J by 0 bases, with 12 bases left in between. The CDR3 is made up of 16 amino acids. The CDR3 DNA follows: TGTGCCATCAGTGGAATCGCGGAAGCGAACACCGGGGAGCTGTTTTTT. As protein: CAISGIAEANTGELFF.

This clone showed up just once. V gene TRBV6-1 combines with J gene TRBJ1-4; 7 bases match TRBD1. This CDR3 region has 15 residues. After removal of 1 base from V and 5 bases from J, the junction contained 4 bases not matched to a gene. Germline CDR1 MNHNS, CDR2 SASEGT. The CDR3 nucleotides read TGTGCCAGCAGTGAAGAGGGACAGTGGAATGAAAAACTGTTTTTT. Translated, it gives CASSEEGQWNEKLFF.

The J gene is TRBJ2-1, the V gene TRBV30, with 9 bases lining up with TRBD1. The V and J ends lost 3 bases and 4 bases, in that order; junction bases with no gene match: 4. This CDR3 spans 14 amino acids. Germline values: CDR1 GTSNPN, CDR2 SVGIG (reference sequence). In nucleotides, the CDR3 is TGTGCCTGGAGCGGGACAGGGACATACAATGAGCAGTTCTTC. This codes for CAWSGTGTYNEQFF.

The rearrangement joins TRBV29-1 to TRBJ2-3; 10 bases fit TRBD2. The length of the CDR3 is 15 residues. The germline gives CDR1 SQVTM, CDR2 ANQGSEA. The junction had 5 bases not matched to a gene; V was cut back by 4 bases and J by 1 base. CDR3 sequence (DNA): TGCAGCGTTGCGGGACTAGCGCCTCGCACAGATACGCAGTATTTT. Protein product: CSVAGLAPRTDTQYF.

The rearrangement links TRBV5-4 to TRBJ1-1; D ambiguous. Deletions cut 0 bases from V and 1 base from J, with 7 bases between. Germline CDR1 is SGHNT and CDR2 is YYREEE (reference sequence). This CDR3 spans 14 amino acids. This CDR3 reads CASSLDWANTEAFF. Written as DNA, the CDR3 is TGTGCCAGCAGCTTGGACTGGGCGAACACTGAAGCTTTCTTT. The full variable domain, completed using reference TRBV5-4 and TRBJ1-1, is ETGVTQSPTHLIKTRGQQVTLRCSSQSGHNTVSWYQQALGQGPQFIFQYYREEENGRGNFPPRFSGLQFPNYSSELNVNALELDDSALYLCASSLDWANTEAFFGQGTRLTVV.

The J gene is TRBJ2-7, the V gene TRBV7-9, with 9 bases identical to TRBD2. Germline lookup yields CDR1 SEHNR and CDR2 FQNEAQ (reference sequence). The length of the CDR3 is 13 residues. V lost 8 bases and J lost 2; bases outside the gene matches: 4. CDR3 sequence reads: CASAGGRAYEQYF. The CDR3 nucleotides are TGTGCCAGCGCGGGAGGGCGTGCCTACGAGCAGTACTTC. The full variable domain, its missing parts supplied by reference TRBV7-9 and TRBJ2-7, is DTGVSQNPRHKITKRGQNVTFRCDPISEHNRLYWYRQTLGQGPEFLTYFQNEAQLEKSRLLSDRFSAERPKGSFSTLEIQRTEQGDSAMYLCASAGGRAYEQYFGPGTRLTVT.

The V and J genes are TRBV21-1 and TRBJ2-1; no check of the table's D call, TRBD1, against the DNA was made. TRBV21-1 constitutes a pseudogene. The CDR3 length is 16 residues. CDR3 protein: CARDYTGRGSYNEQFF. The CDR3 region has the DNA TGTGCCAGAGATTACACAGGTAGGGGCTCCTACAATGAGCAGTTCTTC.

CDR3 sequence (DNA): TGTGCCATCAGTGAGTCAATAGCGGGGGATTTCAATGAGCAGTTCTTC. Translation gives CAISESIAGDFNEQFF. The V call is TRBV10-3, the J call TRBJ2-1; 9 nucleotides align to TRBD2. The germline gives CDR1 ENHRY, CDR2 SYGVKD. Unmatched junction bases numbered 6, after V lost 0 bases and J lost 6 bases. The CDR3 has 16 residues.

V is TRBV25-1 and J is TRBJ1-1; TRBD1 is a possible D gene (5 bases). The CDR3 runs to 16 residues. CDR1 is MGHDK and CDR2 is SYGVNS in the germline V gene. The V end was cut by 3 bases, the J end by 4 bases, with 18 bases between. CDR3 loop: CASSDRELSRATEAFF. CDR3 sequence (DNA): TGTGCCAGCAGTGACAGGGAACTAAGCCGGGCCACTGAAGCTTTCTTT.

This CDR3 is CASSQAAPGLGQETQYF. CDR3 nucleotides: TGCGCCAGCAGCCAAGCGGCTCCGGGACTAGGCCAAGAGACCCAGTACTTC. This chain connects TRBV4-1 to TRBJ2-5; the match to TRBD2 covers 8 bases. V lost 1 base to trimming and J lost 1 base; unmatched junction nucleotides: 8. CDR1 MGHRA and CDR2 YSYEKL come from the germline V gene. This CDR3 is 17 amino acids long.

This chain connects TRBV19 to TRBJ1-2, with TRBD1 identical over 7 bases. The V gene's germline CDR1 is LNHDA and CDR2 SQIVND (reference sequence). This CDR3 has 12 residues. With 6 bases clipped from V and 8 bases from J, the junction kept 6 bases outside the gene matches. CDR3 in amino acids: CASRPGTDGYTF. The CDR3 DNA follows: TGTGCCAGTAGACCCGGGACAGACGGCTACACCTTC.

The CDR3 DNA sequence: TGTGCCACCAGCAGGTCTATTTCCTACGAGCAGTACTTC. Protein product: CATSRSISYEQYF. This chain uses TRBV15 with TRBJ2-7; D not certain. This CDR3 is 13 amino acids long. Trimming removed 3 bases from V and 1 base from J, with 7 bases in between. Germline CDR1 is LNHNV and CDR2 is YYDKDF (reference sequence).